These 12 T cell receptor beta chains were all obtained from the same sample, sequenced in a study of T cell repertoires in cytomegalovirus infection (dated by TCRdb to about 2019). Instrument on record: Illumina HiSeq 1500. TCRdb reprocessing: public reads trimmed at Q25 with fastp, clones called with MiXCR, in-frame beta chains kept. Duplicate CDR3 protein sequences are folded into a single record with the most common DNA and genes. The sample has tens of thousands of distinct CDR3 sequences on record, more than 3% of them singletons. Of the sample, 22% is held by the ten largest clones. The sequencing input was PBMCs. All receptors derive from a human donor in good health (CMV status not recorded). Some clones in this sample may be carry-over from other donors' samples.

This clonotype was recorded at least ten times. CDR3 in amino acids: CASSLRQGLGNQPQHF. The CDR3 nucleotides read TGTGCCAGCAGCTTAAGGCAGGGGTTGGGCAATCAGCCCCAGCATTTT. The V gene is TRBV7-2, the J gene TRBJ1-5, with D maybe TRBD1 (6 bases). CDR3 length: 16 amino acids. Germline lookup yields CDR1 SGHTA and CDR2 FQGNSA. V was pared by 2 bases and J by 2 bases, with 13 bases between.

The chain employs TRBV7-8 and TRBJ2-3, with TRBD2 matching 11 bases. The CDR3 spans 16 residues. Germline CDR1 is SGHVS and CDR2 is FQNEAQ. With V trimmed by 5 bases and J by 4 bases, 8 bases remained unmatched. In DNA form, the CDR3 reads TGTGCCAGCAGCGTAGGGGTTAGCGGGGGGGCAGATACGCAGTATTTT. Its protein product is CASSVGVSGGADTQYF.

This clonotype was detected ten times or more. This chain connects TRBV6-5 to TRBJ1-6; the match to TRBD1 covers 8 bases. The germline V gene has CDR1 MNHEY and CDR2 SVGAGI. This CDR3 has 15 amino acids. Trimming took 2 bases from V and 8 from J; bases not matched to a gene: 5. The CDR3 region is CASSYHGQGDSPLHF. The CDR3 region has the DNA TGTGCCAGCAGTTACCACGGACAGGGAGATTCACCCCTCCACTTT.

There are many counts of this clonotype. CDR3 in amino acids: CASKPTGSTDTQYF. The CDR3 coding sequence is TGTGCCAGCAAACCGACGGGCAGCACAGATACGCAGTATTTT. This rearrangement joins TRBV6-5 to TRBJ2-3; D ambiguous. The germline CDR1 and CDR2 sequences are MNHEY and SVGAGI. The CDR3 has 14 amino acids. Trimming removed 7 bases from V and 0 bases from J, with 11 bases in between.

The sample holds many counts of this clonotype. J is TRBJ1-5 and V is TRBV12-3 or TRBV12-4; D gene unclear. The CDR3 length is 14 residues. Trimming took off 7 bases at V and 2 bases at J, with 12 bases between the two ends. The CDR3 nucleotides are TGTGCCAGCACCGGAAACAGTCGCAATCAGCCCCAGCATTTT. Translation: CASTGNSRNQPQHF.

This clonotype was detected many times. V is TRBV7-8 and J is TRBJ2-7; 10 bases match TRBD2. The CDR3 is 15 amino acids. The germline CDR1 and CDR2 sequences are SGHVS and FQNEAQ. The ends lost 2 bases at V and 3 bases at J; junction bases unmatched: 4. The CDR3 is CASSLLSSGSYEQYF. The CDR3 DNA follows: TGTGCCAGCAGCTTATTGTCTAGCGGGAGCTACGAGCAGTACTTC.

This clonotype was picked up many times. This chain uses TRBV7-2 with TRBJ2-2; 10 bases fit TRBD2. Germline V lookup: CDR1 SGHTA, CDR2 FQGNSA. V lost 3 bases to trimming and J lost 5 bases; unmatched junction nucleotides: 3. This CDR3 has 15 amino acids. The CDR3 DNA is TGTGCCAGCAGCTTTATAGCGGGAGGAACCGGGGAGCTGTTTTTT. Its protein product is CASSFIAGGTGELFF.

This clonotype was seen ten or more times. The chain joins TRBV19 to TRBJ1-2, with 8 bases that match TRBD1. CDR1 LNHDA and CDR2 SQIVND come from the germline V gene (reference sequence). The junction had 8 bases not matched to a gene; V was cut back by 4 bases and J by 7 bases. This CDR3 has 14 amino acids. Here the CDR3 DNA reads TGTGCCAGTAGTAAGGACAGGGTTCTTACTGGCTACACCTTC. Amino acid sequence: CASSKDRVLTGYTF.

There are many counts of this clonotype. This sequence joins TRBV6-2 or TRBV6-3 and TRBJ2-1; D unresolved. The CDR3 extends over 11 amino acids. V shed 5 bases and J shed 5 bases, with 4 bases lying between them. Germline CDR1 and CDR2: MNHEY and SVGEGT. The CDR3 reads CASSVNNEQFF. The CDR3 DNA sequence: TGTGCCAGCAGTGTCAACAATGAGCAGTTCTTC.

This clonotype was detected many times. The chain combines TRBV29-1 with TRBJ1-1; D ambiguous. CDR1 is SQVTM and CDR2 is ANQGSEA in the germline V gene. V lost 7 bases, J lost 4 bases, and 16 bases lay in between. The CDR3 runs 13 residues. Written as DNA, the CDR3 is TGCAGCGCGGATGGGAGGTCGGCCACTGAAGCTTTCTTT. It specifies CSADGRSATEAFF.

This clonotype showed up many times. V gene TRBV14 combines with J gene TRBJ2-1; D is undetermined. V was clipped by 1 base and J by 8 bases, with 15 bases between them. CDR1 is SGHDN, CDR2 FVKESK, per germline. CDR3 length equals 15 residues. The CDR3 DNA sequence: TGTGCCAGCAGCCAAGCCAGCAGTCTCCTCTATGAGCAGTTCTTC. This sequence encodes CASSQASSLLYEQFF.

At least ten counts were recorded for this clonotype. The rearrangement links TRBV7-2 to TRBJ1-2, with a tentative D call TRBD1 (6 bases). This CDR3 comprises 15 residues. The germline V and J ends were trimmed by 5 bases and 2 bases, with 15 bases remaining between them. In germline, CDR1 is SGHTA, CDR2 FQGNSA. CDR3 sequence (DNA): TGTGCCAGCAGCCCGGGGCCGGGGACAAACTATGGCTACACCTTC. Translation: CASSPGPGTNYGYTF.